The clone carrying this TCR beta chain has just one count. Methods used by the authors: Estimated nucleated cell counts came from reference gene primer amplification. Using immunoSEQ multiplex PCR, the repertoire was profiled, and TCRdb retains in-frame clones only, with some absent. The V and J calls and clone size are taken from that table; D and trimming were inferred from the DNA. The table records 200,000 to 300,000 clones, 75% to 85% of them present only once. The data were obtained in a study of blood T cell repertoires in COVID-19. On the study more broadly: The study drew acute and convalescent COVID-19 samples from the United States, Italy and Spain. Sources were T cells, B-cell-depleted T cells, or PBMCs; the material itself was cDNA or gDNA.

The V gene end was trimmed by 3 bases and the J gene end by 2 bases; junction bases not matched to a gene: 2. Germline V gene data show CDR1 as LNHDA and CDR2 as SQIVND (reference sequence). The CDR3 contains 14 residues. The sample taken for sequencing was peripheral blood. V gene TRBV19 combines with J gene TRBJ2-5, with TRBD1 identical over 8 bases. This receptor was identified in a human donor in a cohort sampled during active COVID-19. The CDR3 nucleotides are TGTGCCAGTAGTATGGACAGGGCTCAAGAGACCCAGTACTTC. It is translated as CASSMDRAQETQYF.